These T cell receptor beta chains were read from a single sample in a study of blood T cell repertoires in COVID-19. Here immunoSEQ multiplex PCR was the method, and the copy in TCRdb shows in-frame clones only, minus some. The table lists around 220,000 clones, almost 90% of them singletons, with 1.5% in the top ten. What was sequenced was peripheral blood. Every receptor here comes from a man younger than 35 with active or convalescent COVID-19. Each CDR3 is given with its conserved first and last residue.

V,length,J,CDR3
TRBV5-8,15,TRBJ2-1,CASSLGQSFGDEQFF
TRBV2,16,TRBJ2-5,CASSGTSLPSWETQYF
TRBV3-1/TRBV3-2,12,TRBJ1-4,CASSQGTEKLFF
TRBV3-1/TRBV3-2,17,TRBJ2-2,CASSQTSHTTNTGELFF
TRBV27,14,TRBJ2-7,CASSIGTGVYEQYF
TRBV7-8,14,TRBJ2-1,CASSRESSYNEQFF
TRBV7-9,15,TRBJ1-1,CASSWRQATNTEAFF
TRBV27,14,TRBJ2-1,CASQPTGAYNEQFF
TRBV10-1,15,TRBJ2-2,CASSEGRGASGELFF
TRBV6-1,17,TRBJ2-6,CASSGGTGASGANVLTF
TRBV7-6,13,TRBJ2-3,CASSKLQRGAQYF
TRBV24-1,13,TRBJ1-1,CASRDTGNTEAFF
TRBV19,14,TRBJ2-2,CASRDRAHTGELFF
TRBV30,20,TRBJ1-6,CAWSVHISHRMGQGGSPLHF
TRBV21-1,15,TRBJ1-4,CASSKGGATNEKLFF
TRBV18,14,TRBJ1-3,CASSRAGTGNTIYF
TRBV7-2,18,TRBJ2-3,CASSLLGTSGIAQDTQYF
TRBV12-3/TRBV12-4,11,TRBJ2-7,CASSSSYEQYF
TRBV27,17,TRBJ1-1,CASTPRWGQGAGTEAFF
TRBV11-2,16,TRBJ1-6,CASSLALRIHNSPLHF
TRBV30,14,TRBJ2-4,CAWNEGARKNIQYF
TRBV19,15,TRBJ1-6,CASLSDRDGGSPLHF